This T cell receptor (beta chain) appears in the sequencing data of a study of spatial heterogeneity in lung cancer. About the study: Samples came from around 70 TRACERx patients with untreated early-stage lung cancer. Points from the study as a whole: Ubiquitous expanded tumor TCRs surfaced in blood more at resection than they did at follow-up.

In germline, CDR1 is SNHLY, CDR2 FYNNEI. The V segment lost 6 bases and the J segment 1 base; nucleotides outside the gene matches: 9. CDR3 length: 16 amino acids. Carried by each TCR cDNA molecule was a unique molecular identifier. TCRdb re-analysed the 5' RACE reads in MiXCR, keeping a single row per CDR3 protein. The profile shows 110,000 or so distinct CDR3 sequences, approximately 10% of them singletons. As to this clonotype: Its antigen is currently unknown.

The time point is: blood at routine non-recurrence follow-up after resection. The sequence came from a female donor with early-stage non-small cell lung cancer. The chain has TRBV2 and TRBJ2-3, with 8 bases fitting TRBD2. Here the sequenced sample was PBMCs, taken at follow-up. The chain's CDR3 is CASRGSGRIGTDTQYF. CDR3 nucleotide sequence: TGTGCCAGCAGGGGCAGCGGGAGAATTGGCACAGATACGCAGTATTTT.